The TCR beta chain described here comes from a study of blood T cell repertoires in COVID-19 (dated by TCRdb to about 2020). Broadly, across the study: The collaborator samples originated in the United States, Italy and Spain and spanned the acute and convalescent phases of COVID-19. Where HLA class I and class II types were available, the types were taken from metadata supplied by the sample provider, not from assay-based typing. The repertoires were made available in a free public database intended to serve as a resource for research on the immune response to SARS-CoV-2. The dataset comprised deeply sampled blood TCRbeta repertoires from subjects exposed to, actively infected with, or recovered from COVID-19. The prospective study material was composed of cDNA or gDNA derived from T cells, B-cell-depleted T cells, or PBMCs. Nearly every sample came with metadata listing a de-identified subject ID, COVID-19 status, age in years and sex. The samples were drawn from the first 160 participants of the ongoing ImmuneRACE study and from 1,254 subjects provided by 6 global collaborators.

General conclusions and limits of the study: How much clinical and demographic metadata was included differed by source and by participant, and the metadata was provided uncurated.

Turning to this clone: The antigen it binds to is not known. Base quality data are lacking; no much larger clone is found one base away.

TCRbeta CDR3 regions were amplified from genomic DNA using the immunoSEQ Assay, a bias-controlled multiplex PCR. Concerning the study's data processing: Nucleated cell counts per sample were estimated from amplification of reference gene primers within the assay. Sequence reads were collapsed and filtered to measure the absolute abundance of every unique TCRbeta CDR3 rearrangement. Productive Simpson clonality was computed per sample as the square root of Simpson's diversity index over productive rearrangements. Drawn from immuneACCESS, this table holds only the in-frame rearrangements with V and J called that TCRdb kept. Clones are partly lost; checked studies trace under half to an unresolved V gene and leave the rest unexplained. V, J and clone size are those of that table, while D and trimming were read from the DNA. For this sample there are 200,000 to 300,000 clones; about 83% appear just once. The ten most abundant clones make up more than 5.5% of the sample.

CDR1 is given as SGHVS and CDR2 as FQNEAQ, both from the germline V gene. Inclusive of the bounding cysteine and phenylalanine, the CDR3 is 18 residues long. CDR3 DNA is the only sequence kept; it has 54 bases, read in frame from the first base. The junction shows trimming of 1 base on V and 1 base on J, and the gene matches do not reach 9 bases of it. Whole blood was collected in K2EDTA tubes by collaborating institutions according to the institutions' own protocols. For TCRbeta analysis, collaborator samples were shipped as frozen whole blood, as isolated PBMCs, or as DNA extracted from either sample type.

In this chain, TRBV7-8 is recombined with TRBJ1-2; 10 nucleotides in the junction match TRBD1. Input material: peripheral blood. The sequence was obtained from a human donor in a cohort sampled during active COVID-19. CDR3 loop: CASSLERRDRGFNYGYTF. At the DNA level, the sequence is TGTGCCAGCAGCTTAGAACGACGGGACAGGGGATTTAACTATGGCTACACCTTC.